Reported below is one TCR beta chain. With 6 bases clipped from V and 1 base from J, the junction kept 8 bases outside the gene matches. CDR3 size: 17 residues. The V gene's germline CDR1 is MDHEN and CDR2 SYDVKM. The sample is drawn from a study of blood T cell repertoires in COVID-19. Study-level information: Spain, Italy and the United States supplied samples that represented acute and convalescent COVID-19.

Across about 22 US areas, participants ranged in age from about 18 to 100 years. Assay used: immunoSEQ multiplex PCR; TCRdb lists only in-frame clones, some missing. The repertoire holds around 190,000 clones, with 88% as singletons. The chain joins TRBV28 to TRBJ2-6, with 8 positions matching TRBD1. The TCR was taken from a woman under 30 who had recovered from COVID-19. The sample comprised PBMCs or T cells enriched from blood (not recorded which). This chain's CDR3 is CASSLGQGRSGANVLTF. CDR3 nucleotides: TGTGCCAGCAGCCTAGGACAGGGAAGGTCTGGGGCCAACGTCCTGACTTTC.